These 19 T cell receptor beta chains were all obtained from the same sample, sequenced in a study of cytomegalovirus exposure and HLA in healthy donors. This PCR relied on a set of 60 Vbeta primers and 13 Jbeta primers. The method was immunoSEQ multiplex PCR; TCRdb's version includes in-frame clones alone and lacks a portion of them. The sample consists of some 190,000 clones, around 80% of them appearing once. Sequenced input: PBMCs. These receptor sequences come from a man between 18 and 29 years old in good health and CMV-seronegative.

Written as DNA, the CDR3 is TGTGCCAGCAGTATCCGGGACAGGGCTCGGGGCTACACCTTC. It specifies CASSIRDRARGYTF. V and J are TRBV28 and TRBJ1-2; 9 positions match TRBD1. CDR3 length equals 14 residues. J lost 8 bases, V lost 5 bases, and 9 bases had no gene match. CDR1 is MDHEN and CDR2 is SYDVKM in the germline V gene.

The J gene is TRBJ1-2, the V gene TRBV5-4; D is ambiguous. The CDR3 has 14 residues. Germline V gene sequence: CDR1 SGHNT, CDR2 YYREEE (reference sequence). V was cut by 1 base and J by 4 bases, with 11 bases left in between. The CDR3 region is CASSLSAAGYGYTF. CDR3 nucleotide sequence: TGTGCCAGCAGCTTGTCAGCGGCTGGCTATGGCTACACCTTC.

Notes on this clone: The sample has other DNA sequences that encode this CDR3 too. In DNA form, the CDR3 reads TGTGCCAGTAGTCCTCGAGGGGACAGCTCCTACGAGCAGTACTTC. It yields the protein CASSPRGDSSYEQYF. The chain carries TRBV19 and TRBJ2-7, with TRBD1 matching over 7 bases. Per germline, CDR1 LNHDA and CDR2 SQIVND (reference sequence). This CDR3 has 15 amino acids. The junction had 7 bases not matched to a gene; V was cut back by 5 bases and J by 0 bases.

V is TRBV19 and J is TRBJ2-1; 9 nucleotides agree with TRBD2. V shed 5 bases and J 4 bases; nucleotides not matched to a gene: 6. Germline CDR1 LNHDA, CDR2 SQIVND (reference sequence). This CDR3 contains 15 residues. DNA for the CDR3: TGTGCCAGTAGTCTAGCGGGGATGACTTACAATGAGCAGTTCTTC. Its protein product is CASSLAGMTYNEQFF.

The rearrangement joins TRBV29-1 to TRBJ2-7, with D perhaps TRBD2 (5 bases). The CDR3 extends over 14 amino acids. Trimming removed 7 bases from V and 0 bases from J, with 16 bases in between. Per germline, CDR1 SQVTM and CDR2 ANQGSEA. CDR3 amino acids: CSARPGISSYEQYF. In DNA, the CDR3 is TGCAGCGCCCGCCCGGGGATAAGCTCCTACGAGCAGTACTTC.

The chain has TRBV7-9 and TRBJ1-5; no reliable D call. The germline CDR1 and CDR2 sequences are SEHNR and FQNEAQ (reference sequence). Trimming stripped 1 base from V and 5 bases from J, with 9 bases between. The CDR3 loop spans 14 amino acids. CDR3 sequence reads: CASSLGAVHQPQHF. The CDR3 coding sequence is TGTGCCAGCAGCTTAGGGGCAGTTCATCAGCCCCAGCATTTT.

The chain links TRBV5-1 to TRBJ2-3, with no clear D. V was shortened by 0 bases and J by 5 bases, with 13 bases between the two germline ends. The CDR3 totals 15 residues. CDR1 and CDR2 (germline): SGHRS, YFSETQ. CDR3 loop: CASSLGLSPEDTQYF. The CDR3 nucleotides are TGCGCCAGCAGCTTGGGACTCTCACCCGAAGATACGCAGTATTTT. Filled out from reference TRBV5-1 and TRBJ2-3, the complete variable domain reads KAGVTQTPRYLIKTRGQQVTLSCSPISGHRSVSWYQQTPGQGLQFLFEYFSETQRNKGNFPGRFSGRQFSNSRSEMNVSTLELGDSALYLCASSLGLSPEDTQYFGPGTRLTVL.

The genes are TRBV6-5 and TRBJ2-3, with D unresolved. The length of the CDR3 is 14 residues. Germline assignment: CDR1 MNHEY and CDR2 SVGAGI. Trimming pared 6 bases from V and 0 bases from J, leaving 10 bases between. CDR3 in DNA: TGTGCCAGCAGATTAGCTGATAGCACAGATACGCAGTATTTT. Translating gives CASRLADSTDTQYF.

The V and J genes are TRBV19 and TRBJ2-5, with 8 nucleotides matching TRBD2. The CDR3 length is 14 residues. Germline CDR1 and CDR2: LNHDA and SQIVND (reference sequence). The V and J ends lost 0 bases and 7 bases, in that order; junction bases with no gene match: 4. CDR3 coding DNA: TGTGCCAGTAGTATAGAGGGGACTAGAGGGACCCAGTACTTC. This sequence encodes CASSIEGTRGTQYF. Using reference TRBV19 and TRBJ2-5 for the parts outside the CDR3, the full variable domain is DGGITQSPKYLFRKEGQNVTLSCEQNLNHDAMYWYRQDPGQGLRLIYYSQIVNDFQKGDIAEGYSVSREKKESFPLTVTSAQKNPTAFYLCASSIEGTRGTQYFGPGTRLLVL.

The rearrangement links TRBV15 to TRBJ2-3, with 8 bases aligning to TRBD2. Germline V CDR1 and CDR2: LNHNV, YYDKDF (reference sequence). Losses at the gene ends were 0 bases for V and 6 bases for J; bases not matched to a gene: 5. The CDR3 runs 15 residues. In DNA form, the CDR3 reads TGTGCCACCAGCAGAGAGCGGGGGGCGGGGGATACGCAGTATTTT. Translation gives CATSRERGAGDTQYF.

The chain is built from TRBV5-1 and TRBJ2-1; 12 nucleotides match TRBD2. Germline CDR1 is SGHRS and CDR2 is YFSETQ. The CDR3 covers 17 residues. J lost 4 bases, V lost 0 bases, and 5 bases had no gene match. The CDR3 reads CASSLGLAGASYNEQFF. CDR3 DNA sequence: TGCGCCAGCAGCTTGGGACTAGCGGGGGCCTCATACAATGAGCAGTTCTTC.

The gene calls are TRBV27 and TRBJ1-2; possibly TRBD1 for D (5 bases). Germline CDR1 and CDR2: MNHEY and SMNVEV (reference sequence). Trimming removed 5 bases at V and 5 bases at J, with 15 bases between. The CDR3 runs 14 residues. The CDR3 is CASSRSASGYGYTF. As DNA, the CDR3 is TGTGCCAGCAGTCGATCCGCGTCAGGGTATGGCTACACCTTC.

CDR3 sequence reads: CASSFRVGASNYGYTF. As DNA, the CDR3 is TGTGCCAGCAGCTTTAGGGTGGGGGCTAGTAACTATGGCTACACCTTC. This chain links TRBV7-8 with TRBJ1-2; tentatively, D is TRBD1 (6 bases). The germline V gene has CDR1 SGHVS and CDR2 FQNEAQ. The CDR3 covers 16 residues. Trimming took off 3 bases at V and 1 base at J, with 15 bases between the two ends.

This clone was found a few times. The rearrangement joins TRBV7-3 to TRBJ2-7, with 9 bases that match TRBD1. The CDR3 extends over 15 amino acids. CDR1 is SGHTA and CDR2 is FQGTGA in the germline V gene. The V segment lost 4 bases and the J segment 2 bases; nucleotides outside the gene matches: 6. The CDR3 nucleotides read TGTGCCAGCAGCTCCCCCGGGACAGGGCCCTACGAGCAGTACTTC. Protein sequence: CASSSPGTGPYEQYF.

V usage is TRBV11-2 and J usage is TRBJ1-2; 7 bases line up with TRBD1. V dropped 5 bases and J dropped 0; count of bases not matched to a gene: 6. The CDR3 covers 15 residues. Germline V gives CDR1 SGHAT, CDR2 FQNNGV. The DNA of the CDR3 is TGTGCCAGCAGCCCTTCTCAGGGGGCTAACTATGGCTACACCTTC. It translates to CASSPSQGANYGYTF.

This clone was recorded only once. The chain links TRBV28 to TRBJ1-5, with 7 bases fitting TRBD1. Unmatched junction bases numbered 5, after V lost 7 bases and J lost 5 bases. The CDR3 is 13 amino acids. Germline assignment: CDR1 MDHEN and CDR2 SYDVKM. The CDR3 region has the DNA TGTGCCAGCAAGGACAGGATTTATCAGCCCCAGCATTTT. Protein: CASKDRIYQPQHF. The complete variable domain, with remaining parts taken from reference TRBV28 and TRBJ1-5, reads DVKVTQSSRYLVKRTGEKVFLECVQDMDHENMFWYRQDPGLGLRLIYFSYDVKMKEKGDIPEGYSVSREKKERFSLILESASTNQTSMYLCASKDRIYQPQHFGDGTRLSIL.

In regard to this clone: Different DNA sequences within this sample yield the same CDR3. The chain carries TRBV7-2 and TRBJ2-7, with 8 bases identical to TRBD1. The V and J ends lost 0 bases and 2 bases, in that order; junction bases with no gene match: 3. Germline assignment: CDR1 SGHTA and CDR2 FQGNSA. CDR3 length: 15 residues. CDR3 in amino acids: CASSLAGQGAYEQYF. The CDR3 nucleotides are TGTGCCAGCAGCTTAGCCGGACAGGGAGCCTACGAGCAGTACTTC.

V gene TRBV7-8 combines with J gene TRBJ1-1, with D perhaps matching TRBD1 (5 bases). The CDR3 contains 14 residues. Germline lookup yields CDR1 SGHVS and CDR2 FQNEAQ. Deletions cut 5 bases from V and 0 bases from J, with 10 bases between. The CDR3 reads CASSAGLMNTEAFF. The CDR3 nucleotides read TGTGCCAGCAGCGCGGGGCTCATGAACACTGAAGCTTTCTTT.

The rearrangement uses TRBV5-1 and TRBJ2-3; TRBD2 agrees at 11 bases. CDR1 is SGHRS, CDR2 YFSETQ, per germline. With 3 bases clipped from V and 2 bases from J, the junction kept 5 bases outside the gene matches. CDR3 length: 16 residues. The CDR3 sequence: CASSSLAGGSTDTQYF. For the CDR3, the DNA is TGCGCCAGCAGCTCTCTAGCGGGGGGTTCCACAGATACGCAGTATTTT.